These 15 T cell receptor beta chains came from one sample sequenced in a study of blood T cell repertoires in COVID-19. Profiled with immunoSEQ multiplex PCR; TCRdb holds only in-frame clones, not every one. The repertoire holds more than 150,000 clones, with approximately 87% as singletons. Material: peripheral blood. Source of these receptors: a man aged 70 or older with active or convalescent COVID-19.

This clone was seen only once. The chain has TRBV5-1 and TRBJ2-5; possibly TRBD2 for D (6 bases). Between the trimmed V and J ends, which lost 4 bases and 3 bases, there was a span of 16 bases. The V gene's germline CDR1 is SGHRS and CDR2 YFSETQ. CDR3 length equals 15 residues. The CDR3 DNA sequence: TGCGCCAGCAGCAGAACCGGAGGGATCGAAGAGACCCAGTACTTC. Its protein product is CASSRTGGIEETQYF.

This chain joins TRBV29-1 and TRBJ2-7; D is undetermined. This CDR3 comprises 13 residues. The germline gives CDR1 SQVTM, CDR2 ANQGSEA. The V end lost 0 bases, the J end lost 3 bases, and 9 bases lay between the germline ends. CDR3 DNA: TGCAGCGTTGAAGAAAACCCGGGCTACGAGCAGTACTTC. Translating it yields CSVEENPGYEQYF.

The chain links TRBV7-9 to TRBJ1-1; possible D gene TRBD1, 6 bases. V lost 1 base, J lost 10 bases, and 13 bases lay in between. Germline CDR1 SEHNR, CDR2 FQNEAQ (reference sequence). The CDR3 loop spans 13 amino acids. In nucleotides, the CDR3 is TGTGCCAGCAGCTTAGAGGGACAAGTGAGAGCTTTCTTT. Translated: CASSLEGQVRAFF.

For the CDR3, the DNA is TGTGCCAGCAGCTTAGAACCCGGGGGGGGAATACAGTTCTTC. It encodes CASSLEPGGGIQFF. The V and J genes are TRBV7-9 and TRBJ2-1; 8 nucleotides align to TRBD2. CDR1 SEHNR and CDR2 FQNEAQ come from the germline V gene (reference sequence). The CDR3 has 14 residues. The V segment lost 1 base and the J segment 13 bases; nucleotides outside the gene matches: 9.

The chain uses TRBV7-9 and TRBJ1-6; D is perhaps TRBD1 (5 bases). Per the germline V gene, CDR1 is SEHNR and CDR2 is FQNEAQ (reference sequence). Trimming removed 10 bases at V and 7 bases at J, with 20 bases between. This CDR3 is built from 15 residues. CDR3 region: CATGGFPTGNSPLHF. The CDR3 nucleotides are TGTGCCACGGGGGGGTTCCCGACGGGGAATTCACCCCTCCACTTT.

V and J are TRBV5-1 and TRBJ2-1, with 11 nucleotides matching TRBD2. This CDR3 comprises 16 residues. With 3 bases clipped from V and 5 bases from J, the junction kept 7 bases outside the gene matches. Per the germline V gene, CDR1 is SGHRS and CDR2 is YFSETQ. CDR3 region: CASSWRTSGRDNEQFF. CDR3 in DNA: TGCGCCAGCAGCTGGAGAACTAGCGGGAGAGACAATGAGCAGTTCTTC.

The rearrangement links TRBV12-3 or TRBV12-4 to TRBJ1-1, with D uncertain. The CDR3 runs 12 residues. With 6 bases removed from V and 6 bases from J, the gap between germline ends came to 11 bases. CDR3 protein: CASRWMQAEAFF. DNA of the CDR3: TGTGCCAGCAGATGGATGCAGGCTGAAGCTTTCTTT.

The rearrangement links TRBV7-2 to TRBJ2-3, with D possibly TRBD1 on 6 matching bases. CDR1 SGHTA and CDR2 FQGNSA come from the germline V gene. This CDR3 has 15 residues. V was trimmed by 6 bases and J by 1 base, leaving 14 bases between them. CDR3 loop: CASSFGQRGTDTQYF. The CDR3 bases are TGTGCCAGCAGTTTCGGACAGCGCGGCACAGATACGCAGTATTTT.

This clone was counted only a few times. This sequence joins TRBV7-2 and TRBJ1-6; D not certain. Germline CDR1 reads SGHTA; CDR2 reads FQGNSA. Trimming cost V 3 bases and J 11 bases, with 14 bases left between them. The CDR3 length is 14 residues. The CDR3 bases are TGTGCCAGCAGCTTTCCCCGGGGAGGGACACCCCTCCACTTT. This codes for CASSFPRGGTPLHF.

The rearrangement joins TRBV2 to TRBJ1-1; 10 bases align to TRBD1. In germline, CDR1 is SNHLY, CDR2 FYNNEI. The length of the CDR3 is 16 residues. V shed 5 bases and J 1 base; nucleotides not matched to a gene: 7. The CDR3 sequence is CASSPGQGVANTEAFF. Here the CDR3 DNA reads TGTGCCAGCAGTCCCGGACAGGGGGTGGCGAACACTGAAGCTTTCTTT.

V and J are TRBV5-1 and TRBJ2-3; no clear D gene. V was pared by 1 base and J by 0 bases, with 12 bases between. This CDR3 has 16 residues. Germline CDR1 is SGHRS and CDR2 is YFSETQ. The CDR3 here is CASSLLSRPSTDTQYF. CDR3 DNA: TGCGCCAGCAGCTTGTTATCGAGGCCCAGCACAGATACGCAGTATTTT.

V is TRBV9 and J is TRBJ2-1; 9 bases match TRBD1. Unmatched junction bases numbered 6, after V lost 4 bases and J lost 7 bases. The CDR3 length is 14 residues. Germline CDR1 SGDLS, CDR2 YYNGEE. CDR3 nucleotide sequence: TGTGCCAGCAGCACCGCCGGGACAGGGAATGAGCAGTTCTTC. This sequence encodes CASSTAGTGNEQFF.

Only a few counts were recorded for this clone. The chain couples TRBV2 to TRBJ2-7; D may be TRBD1 (6 bases). Germline V CDR1 and CDR2: SNHLY, FYNNEI. The CDR3 is 14 residues long. Trimming left V 3 bases short and J 1 base short, with 10 bases between. The CDR3 coding sequence is TGTGCCAGCAGTGAGAACAGGGATTCCTACGAGCAGTACTTC. As protein: CASSENRDSYEQYF.

Only one count was recorded for this clone. The chain couples TRBV4-3 to TRBJ1-2; possibly TRBD1 for D (6 bases). The germline V gene encodes CDR1 LGHNA and CDR2 YSLEER. Between the trimmed V and J ends, which lost 1 base and 3 bases, there was a span of 9 bases. The CDR3 runs to 14 residues. As DNA, the CDR3 is TGCGCCAGCAGCCAAGCAGCAGGGGACTATGGCTACACCTTC. It is translated as CASSQAAGDYGYTF.

The chain is built from TRBV6-2 or TRBV6-3 and TRBJ1-2, with TRBD1 as a possible D gene (5 bases). Trimming cost V 0 bases and J 1 base, with 21 bases left between them. CDR3 length equals 19 residues. The germline CDR1 and CDR2 sequences are MNHEY and SVGEGT. CDR3 protein: CASSYSIDPHRKINYGYTF. For the CDR3, the DNA is TGTGCCAGCAGTTACTCGATTGATCCGCACAGGAAAATTAACTATGGCTACACCTTC.